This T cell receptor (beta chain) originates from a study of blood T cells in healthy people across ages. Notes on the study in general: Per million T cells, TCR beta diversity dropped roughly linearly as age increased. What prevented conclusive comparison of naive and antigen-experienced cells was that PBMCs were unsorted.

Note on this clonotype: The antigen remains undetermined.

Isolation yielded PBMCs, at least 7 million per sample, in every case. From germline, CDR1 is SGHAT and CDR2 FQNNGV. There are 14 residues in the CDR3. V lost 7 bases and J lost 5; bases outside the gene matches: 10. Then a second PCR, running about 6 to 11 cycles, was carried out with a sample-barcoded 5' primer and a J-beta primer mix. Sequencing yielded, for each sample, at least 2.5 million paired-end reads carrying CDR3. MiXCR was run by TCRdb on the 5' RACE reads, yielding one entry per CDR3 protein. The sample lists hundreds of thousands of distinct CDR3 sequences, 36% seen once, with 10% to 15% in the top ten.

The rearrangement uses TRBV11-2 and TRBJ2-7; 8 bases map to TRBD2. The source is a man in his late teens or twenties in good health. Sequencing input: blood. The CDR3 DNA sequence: TGTGCCAGCACCCGGGGGGGACTTCTCCACGAGCAGTACTTC. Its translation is CASTRGGLLHEQYF. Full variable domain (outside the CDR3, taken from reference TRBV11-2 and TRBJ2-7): EAGVAQSPRYKIIEKRQSVAFWCNPISGHATLYWYQQILGQGPKLLIQFQNNGVVDDSQLPKDRFSAERLKGVDSTLKIQPAKLEDSAVYLCASTRGGLLHEQYFGPGTRLTVT.